This TCR beta chain was documented in a study of blood T cell repertoires in COVID-19. Study-wide background: Researchers got acute and convalescent COVID-19 samples from the United States, Italy and Spain.

The V and J ends lost 5 bases and 8 bases, in that order; junction bases with no gene match: 12. CDR1 SEHNR and CDR2 FQNEAQ come from the germline V gene (reference sequence). The length of the CDR3 is 16 residues. Clones were read by immunoSEQ multiplex PCR, and TCRdb kept only the in-frame ones, dropping some. The table shows around 200,000 clones, with roughly 87% occurring only once. Participant reports of clinical history set cohort assignment. The sequence was obtained from a man aged 18-30 years with acute COVID-19. Sequencing used PBMCs or T cells enriched from blood (not recorded which). This chain links TRBV7-9 with TRBJ2-1; 10 nucleotides agree with TRBD2. CDR3 DNA sequence: TGTGCCAGCAGCCACACAAGCGGGAGGGCCGCCGATGAGCAGTTCTTC. This gives the protein CASSHTSGRAADEQFF.